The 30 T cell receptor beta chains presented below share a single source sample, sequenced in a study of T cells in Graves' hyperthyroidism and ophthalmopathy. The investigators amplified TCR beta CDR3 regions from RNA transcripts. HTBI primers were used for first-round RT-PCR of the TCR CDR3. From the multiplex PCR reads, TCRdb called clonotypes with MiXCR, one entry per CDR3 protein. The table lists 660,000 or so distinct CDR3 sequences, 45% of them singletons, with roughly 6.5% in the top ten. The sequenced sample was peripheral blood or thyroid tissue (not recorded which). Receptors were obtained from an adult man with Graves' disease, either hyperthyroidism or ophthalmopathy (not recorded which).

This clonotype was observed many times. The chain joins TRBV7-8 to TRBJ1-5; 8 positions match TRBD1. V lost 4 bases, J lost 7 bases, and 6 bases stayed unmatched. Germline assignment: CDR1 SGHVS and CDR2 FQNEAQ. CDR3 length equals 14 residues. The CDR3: CASSSTTGGQPQHF. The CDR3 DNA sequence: TGTGCCAGCAGCTCGACTACAGGGGGGCAGCCCCAGCATTTT. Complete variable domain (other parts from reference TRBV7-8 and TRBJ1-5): GAGVSQSPRYKVAKRGQDVALRCDPISGHVSLFWYQQALGQGPEFLTYFQNEAQLDKSGLPSDRFFAERPEGSVSTLKIQRTQQEDSAVYLCASSSTTGGQPQHFGDGTRLSIL.

CDR3: CASSSSPGLAGVEQYF. CDR3 nucleotides: TGTGCCAGCAGCTCTTCTCCGGGACTAGCGGGAGTTGAGCAGTACTTC. The chain is built from TRBV7-1 and TRBJ2-7; 14 nucleotides agree with TRBD2. TRBV7-1 is an ORF, with its function uncertain. The V and J ends lost 3 bases and 7 bases, in that order; junction bases with no gene match: 8. This CDR3 comprises 16 residues.

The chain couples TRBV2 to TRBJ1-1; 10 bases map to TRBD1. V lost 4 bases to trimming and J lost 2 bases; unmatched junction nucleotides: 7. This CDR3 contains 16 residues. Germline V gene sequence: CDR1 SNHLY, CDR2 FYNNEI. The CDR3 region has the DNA TGTGCCAGCAGTGGACAGGGGGCGAATTATAACACTGAAGCTTTCTTT. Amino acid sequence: CASSGQGANYNTEAFF.

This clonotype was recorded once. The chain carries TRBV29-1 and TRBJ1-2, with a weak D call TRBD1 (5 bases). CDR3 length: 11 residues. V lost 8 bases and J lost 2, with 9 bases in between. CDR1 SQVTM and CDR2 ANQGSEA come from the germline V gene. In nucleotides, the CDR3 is TGCAGCTTGCCAGGGAACTATGGCTACACCTTC. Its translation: CSLPGNYGYTF.

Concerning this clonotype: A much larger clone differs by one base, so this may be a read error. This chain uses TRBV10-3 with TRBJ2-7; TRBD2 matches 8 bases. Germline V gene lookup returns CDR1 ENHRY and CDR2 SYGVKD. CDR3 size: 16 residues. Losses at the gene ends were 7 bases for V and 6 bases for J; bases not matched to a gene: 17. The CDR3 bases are TGTGCCATCATGATCGGCCCGGGACTAGGCTCGAGCGAGCAGTACTTC. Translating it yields CAIMIGPGLGSSEQYF.

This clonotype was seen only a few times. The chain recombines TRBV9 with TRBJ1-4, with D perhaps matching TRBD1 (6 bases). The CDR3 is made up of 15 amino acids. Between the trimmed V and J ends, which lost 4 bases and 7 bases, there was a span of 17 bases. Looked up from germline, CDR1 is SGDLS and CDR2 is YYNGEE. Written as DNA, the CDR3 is TGTGCCAGCAGCCCTCGACAGGCTGACCTTGAAAAACTGTTTTTT. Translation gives CASSPRQADLEKLFF.

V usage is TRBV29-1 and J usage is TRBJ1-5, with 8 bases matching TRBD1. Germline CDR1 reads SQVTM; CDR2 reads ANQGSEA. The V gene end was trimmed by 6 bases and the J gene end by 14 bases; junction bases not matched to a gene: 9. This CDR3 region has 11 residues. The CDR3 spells CSVGAGQAEHF. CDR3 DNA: TGCAGCGTAGGCGCGGGACAGGCCGAGCATTTT. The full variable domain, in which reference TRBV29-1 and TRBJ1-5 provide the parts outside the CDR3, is SAVISQKPSRDICQRGTSLTIQCQVDSQVTMMFWYRQQPGQSLTLIATANQGSEATYESGFVIDKFPISRPNLTFSTLTVSNMSPEDSSIYLCSVGAGQAEHFGDGTRLSIL.

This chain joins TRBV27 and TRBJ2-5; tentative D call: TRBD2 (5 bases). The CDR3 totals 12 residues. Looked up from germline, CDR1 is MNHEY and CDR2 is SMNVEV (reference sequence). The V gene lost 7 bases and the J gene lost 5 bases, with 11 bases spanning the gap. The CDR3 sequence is CASTSRGETQYF. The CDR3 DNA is TGTGCCAGCACTTCCCGAGGGGAGACCCAGTACTTC.

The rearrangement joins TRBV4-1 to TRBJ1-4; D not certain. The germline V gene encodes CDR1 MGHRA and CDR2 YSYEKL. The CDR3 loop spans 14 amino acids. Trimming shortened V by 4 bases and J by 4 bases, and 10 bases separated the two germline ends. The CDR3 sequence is CASSPEKGNEKLFF. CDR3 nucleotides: TGCGCCAGCAGCCCCGAGAAGGGTAATGAAAAACTGTTTTTT.

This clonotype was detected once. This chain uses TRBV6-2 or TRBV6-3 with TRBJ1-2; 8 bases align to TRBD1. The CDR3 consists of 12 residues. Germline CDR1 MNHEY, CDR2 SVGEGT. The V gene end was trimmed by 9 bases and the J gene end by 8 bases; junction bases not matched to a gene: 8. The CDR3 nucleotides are TGTGCCAGTCCGGACAGGGAGGTCGGCTACACCTTC. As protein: CASPDREVGYTF.

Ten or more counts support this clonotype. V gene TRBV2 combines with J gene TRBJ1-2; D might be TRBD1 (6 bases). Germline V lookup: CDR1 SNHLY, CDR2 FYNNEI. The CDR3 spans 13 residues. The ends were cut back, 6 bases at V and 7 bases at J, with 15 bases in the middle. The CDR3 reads CASRAGQSPGYTF. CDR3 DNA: TGTGCCAGCAGAGCTGGACAGTCTCCTGGCTACACCTTC. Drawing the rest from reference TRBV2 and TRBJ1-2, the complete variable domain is EPEVTQTPSHQVTQMGQEVILRCVPISNHLYFYWYRQILGQKVEFLVSFYNNEISEKSEIFDDQFSVERPDGSNFTLKIRSTKLEDSAMYFCASRAGQSPGYTFGSGTRLTVV.

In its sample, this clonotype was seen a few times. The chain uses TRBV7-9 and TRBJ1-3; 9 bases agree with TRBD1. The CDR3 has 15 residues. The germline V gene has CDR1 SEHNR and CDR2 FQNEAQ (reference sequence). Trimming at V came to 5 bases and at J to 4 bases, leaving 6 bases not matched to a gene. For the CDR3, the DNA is TGTGCCAGCAGCGACTTGACAGGGGGAGGAAACACCATATATTTT. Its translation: CASSDLTGGGNTIYF.

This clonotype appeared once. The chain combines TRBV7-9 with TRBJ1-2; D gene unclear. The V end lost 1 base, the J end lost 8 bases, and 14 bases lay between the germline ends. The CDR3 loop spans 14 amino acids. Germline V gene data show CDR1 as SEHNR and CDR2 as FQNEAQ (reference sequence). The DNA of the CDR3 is TGTGCCAGCAGCTTAGATTGGAGGTCCAAAGGCTACACCTTC. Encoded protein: CASSLDWRSKGYTF. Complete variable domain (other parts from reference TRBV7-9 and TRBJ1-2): DTGVSQNPRHKITKRGQNVTFRCDPISEHNRLYWYRQTLGQGPEFLTYFQNEAQLEKSRLLSDRFSAERPKGSFSTLEIQRTEQGDSAMYLCASSLDWRSKGYTFGSGTRLTVV.

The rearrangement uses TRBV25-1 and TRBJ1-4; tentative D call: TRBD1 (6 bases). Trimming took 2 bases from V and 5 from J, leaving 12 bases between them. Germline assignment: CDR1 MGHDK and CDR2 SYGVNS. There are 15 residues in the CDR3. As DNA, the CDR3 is TGTGCCAGCAGTGAAGCCGGGGGCCTAAATGAAAAACTGTTTTTT. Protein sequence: CASSEAGGLNEKLFF.

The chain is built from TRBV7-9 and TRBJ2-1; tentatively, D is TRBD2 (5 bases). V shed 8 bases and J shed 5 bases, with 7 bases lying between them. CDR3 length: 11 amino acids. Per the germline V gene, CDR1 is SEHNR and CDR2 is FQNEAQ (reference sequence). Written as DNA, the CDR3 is TGTGCCAGCTGGGAGCACAATGAGCAGTTCTTC. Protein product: CASWEHNEQFF. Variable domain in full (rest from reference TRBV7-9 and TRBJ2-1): DTGVSQNPRHKITKRGQNVTFRCDPISEHNRLYWYRQTLGQGPEFLTYFQNEAQLEKSRLLSDRFSAERPKGSFSTLEIQRTEQGDSAMYLCASWEHNEQFFGPGTRLTVL.

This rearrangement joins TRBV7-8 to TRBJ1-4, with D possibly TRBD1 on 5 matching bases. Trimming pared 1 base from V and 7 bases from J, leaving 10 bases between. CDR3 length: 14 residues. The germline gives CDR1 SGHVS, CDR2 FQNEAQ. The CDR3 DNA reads TGTGCCAGCAGCTTAGGACAGCCGGGTGAAAAACTGTTTTTT. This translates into CASSLGQPGEKLFF.

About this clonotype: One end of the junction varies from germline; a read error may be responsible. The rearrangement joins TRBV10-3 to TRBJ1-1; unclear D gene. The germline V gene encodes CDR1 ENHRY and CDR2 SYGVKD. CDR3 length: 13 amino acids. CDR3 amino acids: CASSDLGYTEAFF. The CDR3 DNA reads TGTGCCAGCAGTGACTTAGGGTACACTGAAGCTTTCTTT.

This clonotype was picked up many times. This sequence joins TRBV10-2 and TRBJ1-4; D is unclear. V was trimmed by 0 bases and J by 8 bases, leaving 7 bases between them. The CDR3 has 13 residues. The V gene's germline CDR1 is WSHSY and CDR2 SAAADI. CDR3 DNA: TGCGCCAGCAGTGAGTCGACGGCGGAAAAACTGTTTTTT. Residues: CASSESTAEKLFF.

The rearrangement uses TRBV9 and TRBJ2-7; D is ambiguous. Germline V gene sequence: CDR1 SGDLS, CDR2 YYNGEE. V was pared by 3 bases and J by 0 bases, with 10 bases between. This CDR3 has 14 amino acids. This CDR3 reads CASSGKTSSYEQYF. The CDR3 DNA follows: TGTGCCAGCAGCGGGAAGACAAGCTCCTACGAGCAGTACTTC.

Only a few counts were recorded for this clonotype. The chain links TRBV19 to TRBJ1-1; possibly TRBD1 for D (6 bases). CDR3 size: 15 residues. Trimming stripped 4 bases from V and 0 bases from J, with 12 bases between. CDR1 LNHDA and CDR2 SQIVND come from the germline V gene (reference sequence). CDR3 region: CASSTSDRLNTEAFF. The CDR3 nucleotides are TGTGCCAGTAGTACATCGGACAGATTGAACACTGAAGCTTTCTTT.

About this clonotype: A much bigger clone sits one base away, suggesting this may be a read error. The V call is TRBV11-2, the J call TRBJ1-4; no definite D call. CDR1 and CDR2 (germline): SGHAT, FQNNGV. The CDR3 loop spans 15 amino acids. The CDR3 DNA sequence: TGTGCCAGCAGCCCGAGGATGGACGGGAATGAAAACCTGTTTTTT. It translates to CASSPRMDGNENLFF. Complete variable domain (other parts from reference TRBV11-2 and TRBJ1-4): EAGVAQSPRYKIIEKRQSVAFWCNPISGHATLYWYQQILGQGPKLLIQFQNNGVVDDSQLPKDRFSAERLKGVDSTLKIQPAKLEDSAVYLCASSPRMDGNENLFFGSGTQLSVL.

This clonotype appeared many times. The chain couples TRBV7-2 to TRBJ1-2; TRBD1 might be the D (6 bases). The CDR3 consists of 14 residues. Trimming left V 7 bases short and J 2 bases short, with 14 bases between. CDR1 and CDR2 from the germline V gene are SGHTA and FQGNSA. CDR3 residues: CASKSLDSNYGYTF. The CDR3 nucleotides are TGTGCCAGCAAGAGCTTGGACAGCAACTATGGCTACACCTTC.

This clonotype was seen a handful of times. This CDR3 reads CSALSGGDTYEQYF. DNA of the CDR3: TGCAGTGCTCTTAGCGGGGGTGACACCTACGAGCAGTACTTC. The genes are TRBV20-1 and TRBJ2-7, with TRBD2 matching 9 bases. The germline CDR1 and CDR2 sequences are DFQATT and SNEGSKA (reference sequence). Trimming removed 5 bases from V and 2 bases from J; junction bases left unmatched: 7. This CDR3 comprises 14 residues.

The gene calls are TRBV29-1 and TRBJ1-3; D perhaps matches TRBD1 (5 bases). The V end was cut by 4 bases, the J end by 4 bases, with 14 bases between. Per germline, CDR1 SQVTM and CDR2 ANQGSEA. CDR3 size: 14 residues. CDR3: CSVAGSLDGNTIYF. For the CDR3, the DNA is TGCAGCGTTGCAGGGTCCCTCGACGGAAACACCATATATTTT.

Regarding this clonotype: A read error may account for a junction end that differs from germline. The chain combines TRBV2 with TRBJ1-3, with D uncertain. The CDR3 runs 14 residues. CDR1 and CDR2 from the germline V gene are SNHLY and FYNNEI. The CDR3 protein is CASSLWSADNSIYF. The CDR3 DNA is TGTGCCAGCAGTTTATGGTCGGCAGACAACAGCATATATTTT.

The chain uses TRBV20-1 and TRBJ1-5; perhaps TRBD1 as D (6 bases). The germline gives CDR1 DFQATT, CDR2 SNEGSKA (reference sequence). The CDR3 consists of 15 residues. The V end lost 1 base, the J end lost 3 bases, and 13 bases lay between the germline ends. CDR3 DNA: TGCAGTGCTAGAGGGGGGGGGCAGCACAATCAGCCCCAGCATTTT. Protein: CSARGGGQHNQPQHF.

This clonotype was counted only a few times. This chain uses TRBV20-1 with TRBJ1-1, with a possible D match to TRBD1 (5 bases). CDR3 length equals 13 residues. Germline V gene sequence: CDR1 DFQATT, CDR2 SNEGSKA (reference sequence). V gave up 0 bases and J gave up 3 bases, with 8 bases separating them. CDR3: CSAREGEDTEAFF. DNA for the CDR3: TGCAGTGCTAGAGAGGGGGAGGACACTGAAGCTTTCTTT.

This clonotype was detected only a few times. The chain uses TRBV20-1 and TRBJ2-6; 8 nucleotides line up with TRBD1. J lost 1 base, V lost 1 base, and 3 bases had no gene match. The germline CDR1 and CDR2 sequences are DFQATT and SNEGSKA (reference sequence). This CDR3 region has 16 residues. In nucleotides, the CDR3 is TGCAGTGCTAGAGCGCAGGGGGCGTCTGGGGCCAACGTCCTGACTTTC. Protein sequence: CSARAQGASGANVLTF.

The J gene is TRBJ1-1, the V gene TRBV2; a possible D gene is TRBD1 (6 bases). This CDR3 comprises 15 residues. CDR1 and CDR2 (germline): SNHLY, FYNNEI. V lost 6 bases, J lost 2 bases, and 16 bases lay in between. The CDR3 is CASRLQGTVNTEAFF. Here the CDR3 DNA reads TGTGCCAGCAGGCTCCAGGGGACCGTCAACACTGAAGCTTTCTTT.

The CDR3 reads CATSKTGNYGYTF. CDR3 nucleotide sequence: TGTGCCACCAGCAAAACGGGGAACTATGGCTACACCTTC. The chain joins TRBV15 to TRBJ1-2; the D is unclear. CDR3 length: 13 residues. CDR1 is LNHNV, CDR2 YYDKDF, per germline (reference sequence). V lost 4 bases and J lost 2, with 8 bases in between.